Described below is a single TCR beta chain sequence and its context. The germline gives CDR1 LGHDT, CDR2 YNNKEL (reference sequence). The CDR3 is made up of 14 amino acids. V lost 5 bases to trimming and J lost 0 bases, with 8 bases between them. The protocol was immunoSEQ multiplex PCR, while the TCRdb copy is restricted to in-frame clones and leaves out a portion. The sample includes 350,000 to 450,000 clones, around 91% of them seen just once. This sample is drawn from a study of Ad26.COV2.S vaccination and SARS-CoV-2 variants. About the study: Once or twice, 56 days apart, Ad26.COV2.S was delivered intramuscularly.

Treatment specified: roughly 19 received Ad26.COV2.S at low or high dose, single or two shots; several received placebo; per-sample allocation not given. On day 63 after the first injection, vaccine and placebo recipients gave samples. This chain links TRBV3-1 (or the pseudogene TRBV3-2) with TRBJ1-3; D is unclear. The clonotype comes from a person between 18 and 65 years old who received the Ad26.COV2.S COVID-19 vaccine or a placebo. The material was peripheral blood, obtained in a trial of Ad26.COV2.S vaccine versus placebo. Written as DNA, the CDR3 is TGTGCCAGCAGCTCCCGGGACTCTGGAAACACCATATATTTT. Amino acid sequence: CASSSRDSGNTIYF.